The 5 T cell receptor beta chains listed next were all sequenced from one sample in a study of regulatory T cells in long-lasting Graves disease. Time point reported: persistent/refractory GD, antithyroid drugs over 5 years with positive TRAb. PBMC RNA was the source of the TCR library. Investigators prepared the TCR beta libraries by applying iRepertoire HTBI primers and Arm-PCR of CDR3 regions. A single record per CDR3 protein comes from TCRdb applying MiXCR to the multiplex PCR reads. The profile shows 700,000 or so distinct CDR3 sequences, about 30% of them singletons. The source material was peripheral blood mononuclear cells (PBMCs), sampled when the disease was refractory, from a patient treated with antithyroid drugs. The receptors stem from a female donor with Graves disease.

This clonotype came up a few times. This rearrangement joins TRBV2 to TRBJ1-6, with 7 positions matching TRBD1. The V segment lost 7 bases and the J segment 7 bases; nucleotides outside the gene matches: 7. Germline V gene data show CDR1 as SNHLY and CDR2 as FYNNEI. The CDR3 has 14 amino acids. CDR3 residues: CASIGFRGNSPLHF. The CDR3 DNA reads as TGTGCCAGCATCGGGTTCAGGGGGAATTCACCCCTCCACTTT.

This clonotype occurred a few times. This chain connects TRBV7-2 to TRBJ2-7; D might be TRBD1 or TRBD2, each matching 6 bases. The CDR3 is 14 amino acids. Trimming removed 5 bases at V and 3 bases at J, with 14 bases between. Germline loops: CDR1 SGHTA, CDR2 FQGNSA. CDR3 protein: CASSQQGGRYEQYF. The CDR3 nucleotides read TGTGCCAGCAGCCAACAGGGAGGTCGCTACGAGCAGTACTTC.

The chain employs TRBV13 and TRBJ2-5, with D perhaps TRBD1 (5 bases). V lost 3 bases to trimming and J lost 3 bases, with 5 bases between them. CDR3 size: 12 residues. Germline V lookup: CDR1 PRHDT, CDR2 FYEKMQ (reference sequence). The DNA for the CDR3 is TGTGCCAGCAGCTTGACAGAAGAGACCCAGTACTTC. Amino acid sequence: CASSLTEETQYF.

The V gene is TRBV7-6, the J gene TRBJ2-7, with TRBD1 matching 7 bases. The CDR3 spans 15 residues. Germline V gives CDR1 SGHVS, CDR2 FNYEAQ. Trimming took 5 bases from V and 0 from J; bases not matched to a gene: 7. CDR3 nucleotides: TGTGCCAGCAGCGCGTGGGACAGTAACTCCTACGAGCAGTACTTC. Amino acids: CASSAWDSNSYEQYF.

This clonotype was detected a few times. This chain connects TRBV7-9 to TRBJ1-1; maybe TRBD1 (5 bases). V was trimmed by 4 bases and J by 1 base, leaving 13 bases between them. This CDR3 has 15 amino acids. CDR1 is SEHNR, CDR2 FQNEAQ, per germline (reference sequence). CDR3 sequence (DNA): TGTGCCAGCAGCTCCAGGACAAGGACGAACACTGAAGCTTTCTTT. Protein product: CASSSRTRTNTEAFF.